These 31 T cell receptor beta chains share one sample of origin, sequenced in a study of graft-versus-host responses after intestinal transplantation. Assay: immunoSEQ multiplex PCR; the TCRdb copy retains only in-frame clones and omits some. Of fewer than 75,000 clones listed, around nine tenths are singletons. The material sequenced was PBMCs, taken 26 days after transplant. These receptors all come from a human patient who received an intestinal transplant, so some T cells may come from the graft donor.

The CDR3 region is CASSSLSSYNEQFF. The CDR3 region has the DNA TGTGCCAGCAGTTCCTTGAGCTCCTACAATGAGCAGTTCTTC. The chain has TRBV27 and TRBJ2-1; D unclear. V shed 4 bases and J shed 0 bases, with 7 bases lying between them. The CDR3 runs to 14 residues. Per the germline V gene, CDR1 is MNHEY and CDR2 is SMNVEV (reference sequence).

The chain couples TRBV2 to TRBJ2-2, with TRBD2 matching over 7 bases. Germline loops: CDR1 SNHLY, CDR2 FYNNEI. CDR3 size: 15 residues. V lost 7 bases to trimming and J lost 3 bases; unmatched junction nucleotides: 8. CDR3 protein: CASTRSGIDTGELFF. CDR3 in DNA: TGTGCCAGCACCCGAAGCGGGATAGACACCGGGGAGCTGTTTTTT.

The rearrangement uses TRBV14 and TRBJ2-7; no clear D gene. The CDR3 is made up of 14 amino acids. Germline assignment: CDR1 SGHDN and CDR2 FVKESK. V shed 1 base and J shed 3 bases, with 10 bases lying between them. CDR3 bases: TGTGCCAGCAGCCAAGGAGGAACGCTCTACGAGCAGTACTTC. Its protein product is CASSQGGTLYEQYF.

This sequence joins TRBV5-1 and TRBJ1-2; 7 nucleotides line up with TRBD1. Looked up from germline, CDR1 is SGHRS and CDR2 is YFSETQ. This CDR3 is 15 amino acids long. V was pared by 3 bases and J by 4 bases, with 9 bases of the junction left unmatched. The CDR3 coding sequence is TGCGCCAGCAGCTGGGACAGAGGAGGGGTCTATGGCTACACCTTC. Its translation is CASSWDRGGVYGYTF.

The rearrangement joins TRBV30 to TRBJ1-2; D gene ambiguous. CDR3 length: 14 amino acids. Germline-derived CDR1 and CDR2 are GTSNPN and SVGIG (reference sequence). Trimming removed 2 bases from V and 3 bases from J, with 13 bases in between. CDR3 nucleotide sequence: TGTGCCTGGAGTACGGCAGGCCACTACTATGGCTACACCTTC. This codes for CAWSTAGHYYGYTF.

This chain uses TRBV7-9 with TRBJ2-5; the match to TRBD1 covers 11 bases. CDR1 and CDR2 (germline): SEHNR, FQNEAQ (reference sequence). V lost 4 bases to trimming and J lost 1 base; unmatched junction nucleotides: 5. The CDR3 loop spans 16 amino acids. CDR3: CASSSGTGGTQETQYF. In nucleotides, the CDR3 is TGTGCCAGCAGCTCCGGGACAGGGGGAACCCAAGAGACCCAGTACTTC.

V gene TRBV2 combines with J gene TRBJ2-3, with TRBD1 identical over 7 bases. Germline V lookup: CDR1 SNHLY, CDR2 FYNNEI. This CDR3 contains 14 residues. V gave up 10 bases and J gave up 4 bases; unmatched junction bases: 11. CDR3 loop: CANRGQPPPDTQYF. CDR3 sequence (DNA): TGTGCCAACAGGGGACAGCCCCCACCAGATACGCAGTATTTT.

The chain combines TRBV29-1 with TRBJ1-5, with TRBD1 identical over 10 bases. CDR3 length: 14 amino acids. Germline CDR1 and CDR2: SQVTM and ANQGSEA. J gave up 6 bases and V 4 bases, and 6 bases lay outside the gene matches. DNA of the CDR3: TGCAGCGTTGCGACGGGACAGGGGTCTCAGCCCCAGCATTTT. Amino acid sequence: CSVATGQGSQPQHF.

This clone was detected only once. The V call is TRBV5-1, the J call TRBJ2-5; 9 positions match TRBD1. After removal of 3 bases from V and 1 base from J, the junction contained 7 bases not matched to a gene. Germline CDR1 and CDR2: SGHRS and YFSETQ. The CDR3 has 16 residues. Here the CDR3 DNA reads TGCGCCAGCAGCTCCCGGGACAGGGATCTCCAAGAGACCCAGTACTTC. Translated: CASSSRDRDLQETQYF.

The chain carries TRBV4-1 and TRBJ2-1, with a possible D match to TRBD1 (5 bases). V gave up 5 bases and J gave up 8 bases, with 10 bases separating them. This CDR3 comprises 12 residues. Per germline, CDR1 MGHRA and CDR2 YSYEKL. CDR3 DNA: TGCGCCAGCAGCAACCTAGGGGATGAGCAGTTCTTC. It translates to CASSNLGDEQFF.

The V call is TRBV4-2, the J call TRBJ2-7; TRBD2 aligns across 10 bases. The ends lost 1 base at V and 4 bases at J; junction bases unmatched: 7. The CDR3 has 16 amino acids. The germline V gene encodes CDR1 LGHNA and CDR2 YNFKEQ. The CDR3 nucleotides are TGTGCCAGCAGCCAAGCCCCAGCGGGAGGGCCTTACGAGCAGTACTTC. Translating gives CASSQAPAGGPYEQYF.

The chain combines TRBV6-5 with TRBJ1-2, with 8 bases aligning to TRBD1. The V gene's germline CDR1 is MNHEY and CDR2 SVGAGI. Trimming removed 6 bases from V and 4 bases from J; junction bases left unmatched: 4. The CDR3 loop spans 13 amino acids. The CDR3 DNA is TGTGCCAGCAGGTTAACAGGGGGCTATGGCTACACCTTC. Residues: CASRLTGGYGYTF.

J is TRBJ2-1 and V is TRBV6-5, with TRBD2 matching over 10 bases. The trim removed 4 bases at V and 9 bases at J, leaving 12 bases unmatched. Germline CDR1 is MNHEY and CDR2 is SVGAGI. The length of the CDR3 is 16 residues. CDR3 bases: TGTGCCAGCAGTTCCACCCGGACTAGCGGTCCCCTTGAGCAGTTCTTC. This encodes CASSSTRTSGPLEQFF.

The rearrangement uses TRBV5-1 and TRBJ2-3, with D possibly being TRBD1 (5 bases). This CDR3 is built from 13 residues. Germline assignment: CDR1 SGHRS and CDR2 YFSETQ. V dropped 4 bases and J dropped 6 bases, with 12 bases sitting between them. The CDR3: CASSRRVGDTQYF. CDR3 nucleotide sequence: TGCGCCAGCAGCCGCAGGGTTGGGGATACGCAGTATTTT.

The chain recombines TRBV28 with TRBJ2-7; D perhaps matches TRBD1 (6 bases). This CDR3 is 14 amino acids long. V was cut by 8 bases and J by 0 bases, with 14 bases left in between. Germline CDR1 MDHEN, CDR2 SYDVKM. CDR3 nucleotides: TGTGCCAGCTCCCTCGGGGACACCTCCTACGAGCAGTACTTC. It specifies CASSLGDTSYEQYF.

The rearrangement links TRBV18 to TRBJ2-1; TRBD2 might be the D (7 bases). V lost 4 bases and J 4 bases, leaving 14 bases between the germline ends. Germline V CDR1 and CDR2: KGHSH, LQKENI. The CDR3 runs to 15 residues. The CDR3 sequence: CASSLEGGPYNEQFF. Written as DNA, the CDR3 is TGTGCCAGCTCACTGGAGGGGGGGCCTTACAATGAGCAGTTCTTC.

The V gene is TRBV27, the J gene TRBJ2-3; D is perhaps TRBD2 (6 bases). Germline CDR1 is MNHEY and CDR2 is SMNVEV (reference sequence). CDR3 length equals 14 residues. V was pared by 3 bases and J by 0 bases, with 7 bases between. In nucleotides, the CDR3 is TGTGCCAGCAGTTTGGAGGGGAGCACAGATACGCAGTATTTT. Protein sequence: CASSLEGSTDTQYF.

This clone was seen a few times. V and J are TRBV19 and TRBJ2-1; D is possibly TRBD2 (6 bases). V was clipped by 6 bases and J by 6 bases, with 9 bases between them. Germline V CDR1 and CDR2: LNHDA, SQIVND (reference sequence). CDR3 length: 12 residues. The CDR3 DNA sequence: TGTGCCAGTAGAGCCGGGGGCAATGAGCAGTTCTTC. Protein product: CASRAGGNEQFF. Combining the CDR3 with reference TRBV19 and TRBJ2-1 gives the whole variable domain DGGITQSPKYLFRKEGQNVTLSCEQNLNHDAMYWYRQDPGQGLRLIYYSQIVNDFQKGDIAEGYSVSREKKESFPLTVTSAQKNPTAFYLCASRAGGNEQFFGPGTRLTVL.

CDR3 nucleotide sequence: TGTGCCAGCAGTTTCGGGACAGGGCCCTACAATGAGCAGTTCTTC. It translates to CASSFGTGPYNEQFF. The chain recombines TRBV27 with TRBJ2-1; TRBD1 matches 9 bases. Looked up from germline, CDR1 is MNHEY and CDR2 is SMNVEV (reference sequence). The V gene end was trimmed by 3 bases and the J gene end by 2 bases; junction bases not matched to a gene: 2. The CDR3 runs to 15 residues.

The CDR3 bases are TGCGCCAGCAGCTTTGCGGGACAGGGGGCGATCGGTGAAAAACTGTTTTTT. Translating gives CASSFAGQGAIGEKLFF. The chain is built from TRBV5-1 and TRBJ1-4; 12 positions agree with TRBD1. This CDR3 has 17 residues. Germline CDR1 is SGHRS and CDR2 is YFSETQ. The trim removed 2 bases at V and 7 bases at J, leaving 9 bases unmatched.

The V call is TRBV10-3, the J call TRBJ1-2; 8 bases match TRBD1. The CDR3 extends over 13 amino acids. The germline V gene has CDR1 ENHRY and CDR2 SYGVKD. The junction had 0 bases not matched to a gene; V was cut back by 2 bases and J by 4 bases. The CDR3 reads CAISETGGYGYTF. The CDR3 DNA sequence: TGTGCCATCAGTGAGACAGGGGGCTATGGCTACACCTTC.

The chain employs TRBV9 and TRBJ2-1, with 11 bases aligning to TRBD2. Germline V gives CDR1 SGDLS, CDR2 YYNGEE. V was pared by 3 bases and J by 3 bases, with 2 bases of the junction left unmatched. The CDR3 covers 15 residues. In nucleotides, the CDR3 is TGTGCCAGCAGCGAAGGGACTAGCGGCTACAATGAGCAGTTCTTC. It is translated as CASSEGTSGYNEQFF.

This chain joins TRBV7-6 and TRBJ2-1; 13 positions agree with TRBD2. The germline CDR1 and CDR2 sequences are SGHVS and FNYEAQ. The CDR3 has 18 amino acids. Unmatched junction bases numbered 11, after V lost 5 bases and J lost 4 bases. The DNA of the CDR3 is TGTGCCAGCAGCCTGGGACTAGCGGGGAGCCACAATTACAATGAGCAGTTCTTC. Translating gives CASSLGLAGSHNYNEQFF.

This clone appeared a single time. V is TRBV28 and J is TRBJ1-4, with 8 bases identical to TRBD1. CDR3 size: 13 residues. In germline, CDR1 is MDHEN, CDR2 SYDVKM. J was trimmed by 8 bases and V by 6 bases; bases with no gene match: 5. The CDR3: CASRRTGKEKLFF. The CDR3 region has the DNA TGTGCCAGCAGGCGGACAGGGAAGGAAAAACTGTTTTTT.

The rearrangement uses TRBV5-5 and TRBJ2-7; a weak D match, TRBD2 (5 bases). The CDR3 is 12 residues long. V was pared by 1 base and J by 7 bases, with 9 bases between. The germline CDR1 and CDR2 sequences are SGHKS and YYEKEE (reference sequence). CDR3 sequence reads: CASSLPGKEQYF. In nucleotides, the CDR3 is TGTGCCAGCAGCTTGCCGGGGAAGGAGCAGTACTTC.

The genes are TRBV29-1 and TRBJ1-2, with D possibly matching TRBD1 (5 bases). CDR3 length: 16 residues. Germline assignment: CDR1 SQVTM and CDR2 ANQGSEA. V was clipped by 5 bases and J by 5 bases, with 24 bases between them. As DNA, the CDR3 is TGCAGCGTTAAAAACCCTCTTCCAGGGCGAGAATATGGCTACACCTTC. As protein: CSVKNPLPGREYGYTF.

The chain links TRBV5-4 to TRBJ1-3; 8 bases are a match to TRBD1. V trimming: 3 bases; J trimming: 3 bases; junction bases outside the gene matches: 8. This CDR3 region has 16 residues. Germline CDR1 and CDR2: SGHNT and YYREEE (reference sequence). CDR3: CASSSAQGAFGNTIYF. The CDR3 bases are TGTGCCAGCAGCTCCGCCCAGGGGGCGTTTGGAAACACCATATATTTT.

The chain is built from TRBV5-6 and TRBJ1-1, with D tentatively TRBD1 (6 bases). This CDR3 spans 13 amino acids. The V gene lost 4 bases and the J gene lost 1 base, with 8 bases spanning the gap. The germline V gene has CDR1 SGHDT and CDR2 YYEEEE. The CDR3 DNA reads as TGTGCCAGCAGCGAACAGGGGAACACTGAAGCTTTCTTT. Protein product: CASSEQGNTEAFF.

Comments on this clone: The sample has other DNA sequences that encode this CDR3 too. V is TRBV18 and J is TRBJ1-4; D uncertain. There are 14 residues in the CDR3. Germline V CDR1 and CDR2: KGHSH, LQKENI. The V gene lost 3 bases and the J gene lost 0 bases, with 5 bases spanning the gap. The CDR3 DNA reads as TGTGCCAGCTCACCGGGAGCAACTAATGAAAAACTGTTTTTT. Its protein is CASSPGATNEKLFF.

CDR3 loop: CASSQAFFTGQSYGYTF. DNA for the CDR3: TGTGCCAGCAGCCAAGCCTTCTTCACAGGCCAATCCTATGGCTACACCTTC. The chain is built from TRBV16 and TRBJ1-2; D is possibly TRBD1 (5 bases). The CDR3 loop spans 17 amino acids. CDR1 is KGHSY, CDR2 FQNENV, per germline. V was shortened by 2 bases and J by 4 bases, with 20 bases between the two germline ends.

The genes are TRBV5-1 and TRBJ2-1; 9 nucleotides agree with TRBD1. The CDR3 is 13 residues long. V was pared by 2 bases and J by 16 bases, with 10 bases of the junction left unmatched. The germline gives CDR1 SGHRS, CDR2 YFSETQ. CDR3 region: CASSFTRDRVGFF. CDR3 in DNA: TGCGCCAGCAGCTTCACCCGGGACAGGGTGGGCTTCTTC.